One T cell receptor beta chain is described in this entry. As yet, its antigen is unknown. At the DNA level, this CDR3 is encoded by other sequences in the same sample as well. Assay execution took place at the deep level. Across several immunoSEQ plates, the genomic DNA of each subset was split evenly. Libraries were prepared by immunoSEQ multiplex PCR; TCRdb keeps only in-frame clonotypes and omits some of them. The sample holds approximately 1.9 million clones; over 85% are singletons and the top ten take roughly 1.7%. These data belong to a study of shared clonotypes between healthy human individuals. Study summary: Three CD4 naive, three CD4 memory, two CD8 naive and one CD8 memory plate were used per donor. Study results and limitations: Relative to memory subsets, naive subsets generally showed larger estimated richness.

Naive CD8 isolation took CD45RO-negative cells positively selected for CCR7 and excluded terminally differentiated effector memory CD45RA+ cells. The V end lost 6 bases, the J end lost 0 bases, and 12 bases lay between the germline ends. The CDR3 runs to 14 residues. Germline-derived CDR1 and CDR2 are LNHDA and SQIVND (reference sequence). The gene calls are TRBV19 and TRBJ2-7; a possible D gene is TRBD1 (6 bases). The sample consisted of naive CD8+ T cells from PBMCs. The TCR sequence derives from a man younger than 35 in good health. Some clones in this sample may be carry-over from other donors' samples. This chain's CDR3 is CASRGTTSSYEQYF. The CDR3 DNA is TGTGCCAGTAGGGGGACAACGAGCTCCTACGAGCAGTACTTC.